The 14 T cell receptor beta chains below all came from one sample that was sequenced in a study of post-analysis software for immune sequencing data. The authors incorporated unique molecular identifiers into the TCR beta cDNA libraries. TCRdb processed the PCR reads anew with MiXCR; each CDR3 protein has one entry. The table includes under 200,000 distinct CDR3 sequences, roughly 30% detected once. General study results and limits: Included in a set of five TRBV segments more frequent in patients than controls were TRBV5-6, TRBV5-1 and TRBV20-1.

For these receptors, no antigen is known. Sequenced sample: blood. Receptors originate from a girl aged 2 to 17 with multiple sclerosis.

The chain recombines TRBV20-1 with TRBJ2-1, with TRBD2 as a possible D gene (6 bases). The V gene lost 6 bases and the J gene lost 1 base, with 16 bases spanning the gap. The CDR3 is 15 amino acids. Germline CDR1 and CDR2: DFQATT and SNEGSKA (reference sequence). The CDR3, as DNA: TGCAGTGCCAGGGACTTGGAGGCGTCCTACAATGAGCAGTTCTTC. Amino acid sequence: CSARDLEASYNEQFF.

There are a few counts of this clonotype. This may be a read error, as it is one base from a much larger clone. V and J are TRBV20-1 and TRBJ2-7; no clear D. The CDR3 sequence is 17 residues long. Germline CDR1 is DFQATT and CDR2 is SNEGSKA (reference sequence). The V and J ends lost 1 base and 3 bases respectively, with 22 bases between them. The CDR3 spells CSARGDPGRPARYEQYF. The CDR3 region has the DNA TGCAGTGCTAGAGGAGACCCGGGCCGACCGGCCCGCTACGAGCAGTACTTC.

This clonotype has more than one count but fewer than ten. In nucleotides, the CDR3 is TGCGCCAGCAGCTCCCTCGGCGGATTCGAAGCTTTCTTT. Protein sequence: CASSSLGGFEAFF. The chain is built from TRBV5-1 and TRBJ1-1; D is uncertain. Germline values: CDR1 SGHRS, CDR2 YFSETQ. The CDR3 contains 13 residues. The germline V and J ends were trimmed by 3 bases and 8 bases, with 14 bases remaining between them. Based on the CDR3 plus reference TRBV5-1 and TRBJ1-1, the full variable domain is KAGVTQTPRYLIKTRGQQVTLSCSPISGHRSVSWYQQTPGQGLQFLFEYFSETQRNKGNFPGRFSGRQFSNSRSEMNVSTLELGDSALYLCASSSLGGFEAFFGQGTRLTVV.

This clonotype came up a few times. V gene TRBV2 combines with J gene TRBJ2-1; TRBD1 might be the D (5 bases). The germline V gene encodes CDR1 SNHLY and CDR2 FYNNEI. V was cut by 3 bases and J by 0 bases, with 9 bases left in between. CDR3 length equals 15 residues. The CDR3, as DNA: TGTGCCAGCAGTGAGGGGCGGAGCTCCTACAATGAGCAGTTCTTC. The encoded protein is CASSEGRSSYNEQFF.

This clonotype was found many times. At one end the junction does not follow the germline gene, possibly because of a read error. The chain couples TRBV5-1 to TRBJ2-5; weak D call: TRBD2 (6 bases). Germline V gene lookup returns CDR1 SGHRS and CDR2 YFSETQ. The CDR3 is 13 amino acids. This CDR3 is CASNLPGRETQYF. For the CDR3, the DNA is TGCGCCAGCAACTTGCCGGGGAGGGAGACCCAGTACTTC.

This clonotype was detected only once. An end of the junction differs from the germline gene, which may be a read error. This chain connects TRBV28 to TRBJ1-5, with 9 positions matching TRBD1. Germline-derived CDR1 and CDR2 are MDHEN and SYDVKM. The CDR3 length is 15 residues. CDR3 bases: TGTGCCAGCAGTTTAGGGGACAGGGTGGGTCAGCCCCGGCATTTT. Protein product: CASSLGDRVGQPRHF.

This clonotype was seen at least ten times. DNA for the CDR3: TGTGCCACCAGCAGAGATTCTCCGGTGGGAAACATTCAGTACTTC. Its protein is CATSRDSPVGNIQYF. The chain employs TRBV15 and TRBJ2-4; D gene uncertain. This CDR3 contains 15 residues. Germline CDR1 and CDR2: LNHNV and YYDKDF (reference sequence). The V gene lost 0 bases and the J gene lost 6 bases, with 12 bases spanning the gap.

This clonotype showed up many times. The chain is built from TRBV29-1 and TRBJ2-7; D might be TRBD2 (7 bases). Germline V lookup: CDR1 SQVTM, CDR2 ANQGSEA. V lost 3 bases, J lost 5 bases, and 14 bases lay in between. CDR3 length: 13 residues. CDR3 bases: TGCAGCGTTGACGGTTCGGGGGGCGACGAGCAGTACTTC. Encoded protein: CSVDGSGGDEQYF.

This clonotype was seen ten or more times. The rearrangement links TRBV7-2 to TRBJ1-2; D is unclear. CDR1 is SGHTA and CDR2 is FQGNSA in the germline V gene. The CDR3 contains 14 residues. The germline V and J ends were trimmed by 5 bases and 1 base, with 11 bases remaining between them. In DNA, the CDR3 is TGTGCCAGCAGCCTTAGTGGGCTTAACTATGGCTACACCTTC. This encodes CASSLSGLNYGYTF.

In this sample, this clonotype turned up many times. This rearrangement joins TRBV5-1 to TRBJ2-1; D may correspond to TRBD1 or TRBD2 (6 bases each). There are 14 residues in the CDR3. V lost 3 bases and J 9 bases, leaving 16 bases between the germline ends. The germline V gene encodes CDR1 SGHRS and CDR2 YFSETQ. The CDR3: CASSSNSQGGEQFF. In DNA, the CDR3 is TGCGCCAGCAGCTCCAATTCACAGGGAGGTGAGCAGTTCTTC.

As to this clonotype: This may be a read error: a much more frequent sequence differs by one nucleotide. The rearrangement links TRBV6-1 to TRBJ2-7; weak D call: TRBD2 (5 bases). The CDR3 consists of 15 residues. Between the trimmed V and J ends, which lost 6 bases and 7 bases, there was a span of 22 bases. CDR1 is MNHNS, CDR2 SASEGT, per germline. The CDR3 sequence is CASRLRGMSYNEQYF. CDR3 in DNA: TGTGCCAGCAGGCTCCGAGGGATGTCCTACAATGAGCAGTACTTC.

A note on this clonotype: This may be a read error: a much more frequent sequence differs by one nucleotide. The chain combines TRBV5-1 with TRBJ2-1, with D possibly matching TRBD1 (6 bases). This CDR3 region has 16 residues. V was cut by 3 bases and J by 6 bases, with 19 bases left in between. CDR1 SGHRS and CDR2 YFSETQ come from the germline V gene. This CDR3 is CASSSSQGGYSNEQFF. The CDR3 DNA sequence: TGCGCCAGCAGCTCGTCACAGGGCGGATATTCCAATGAGCAGTTCTTC.

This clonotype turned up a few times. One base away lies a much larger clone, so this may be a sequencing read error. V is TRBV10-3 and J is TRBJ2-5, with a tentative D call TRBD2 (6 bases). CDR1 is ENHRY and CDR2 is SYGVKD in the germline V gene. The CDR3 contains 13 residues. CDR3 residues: CAIRESGEQHQYF. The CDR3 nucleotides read TGTGCCATCAGGGAGTCGGGAGAACAGCACCAGTACTTC.

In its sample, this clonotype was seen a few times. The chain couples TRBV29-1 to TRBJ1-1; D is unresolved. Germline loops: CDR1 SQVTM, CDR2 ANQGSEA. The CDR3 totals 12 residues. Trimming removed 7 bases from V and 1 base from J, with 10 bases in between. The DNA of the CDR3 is TGCAGCGGCCGCTTCACGAACACTGAAGCTTTCTTT. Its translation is CSGRFTNTEAFF.